The sequence of this T cell receptor beta chain was determined in a study of blood T cell repertoires in COVID-19. Study at large: Whether acute or convalescent, the COVID-19 samples came from the United States, Italy and Spain. From T cells, B-cell-depleted T cells, or PBMCs came the material, which was cDNA or gDNA.

The study drew participants aged about 18 to 95 years from fewer than 30 US areas. Categorization into cohorts depended on clinical history that participants reported. CDR3 length: 13 residues. Profiled with immunoSEQ multiplex PCR; TCRdb holds only in-frame clones, not every one. This table has roughly 200,000 clones, 80% to 90% appearing once. A single count supports this clone. This sequence joins TRBV21-1 and TRBJ2-1; TRBD2, the D gene given by the table, was not confirmed from the DNA. TRBV21-1 is recorded as a pseudogene. The specimen was PBMCs or T cells enriched from blood (not recorded which). This TCR was sampled from a man in his forties who had recovered from COVID-19. The CDR3 sequence is CASSLGEGHEQFF. DNA of the CDR3: TGTGCCAGCAGCCTGGGGGAGGGCCATGAGCAGTTCTTC.